This T cell receptor beta chain was found in a study of spatial heterogeneity in lung cancer. Study context: Each time, sequencing found more beta-chain sequences than alpha-chain sequences. Study conclusions and caveats: The appearance of ubiquitous expanded tumor TCRs in blood was greater at resection than follow-up.

There are 19 residues in the CDR3. J lost 4 bases, V lost 0 bases, and 17 bases had no gene match. Germline loops: CDR1 DFQATT, CDR2 SNEGSKA (reference sequence). This clonotype was found many times. What it binds is not known. Specified time point: sample taken at primary tumor resection. The donors were more than 70 patients with non-small cell lung cancer that was early-stage and untreated. Sequencing covered unsorted whole RNA taken from tumor, nontumor lung or frozen PBMC. One entry per CDR3 protein results from TCRdb running MiXCR on the 5' RACE reads. This table holds around 41,000 distinct CDR3 sequences, 6.8% found once.

This TCR came from a female donor with early-stage non-small cell lung cancer. The chain recombines TRBV20-1 with TRBJ2-3; 9 bases match TRBD2. The source was PBMCs, collected at surgery. CDR3 nucleotides: TGCAGTGCTAGAGATCTCGTTTCGAGCGGGGGGCCCTGGGCAGATACGCAGTATTTT. Amino acid sequence: CSARDLVSSGGPWADTQYF.